This TCR beta chain is drawn from a study of identical twins. Notes on the study in general: Beta out-of-frame sequences showed weaker excess sharing between twins.

The CDR3 totals 15 residues. V gave up 2 bases and J gave up 4 bases; unmatched junction bases: 4. Germline V gene sequence: CDR1 MNHEY, CDR2 SVGEGT. Using its own MiXCR run on the 5' RACE reads, TCRdb lists one record per CDR3 protein. Counted here are roughly 1.6 million distinct CDR3 sequences, about 32% occurring once; the ten biggest clones make up around 0.3%. Regarding this clonotype: The antigen is unknown.

V is TRBV6-2 or TRBV6-3 and J is TRBJ2-1, with TRBD2 identical over 8 bases. This clonotype was sampled from a newborn girl in good health. The specimen was cord blood. CDR3 coding DNA: TGTGCCAGCAGTTACGCGGTAGCGGGGTACAATGAGCAGTTCTTC. Protein sequence: CASSYAVAGYNEQFF.